Following are 27 T cell receptor beta chains from one sample sequenced in a study of CD8 T cells in ankylosing spondylitis. Notes on the study in general: About 8 highly homologous variants formed a TCR beta motif that appeared characteristic of ankylosing spondylitis blood.

These TCRs are of unknown antigen specificity. Via MiXCR, TCRdb re-called the 5' RACE reads, giving one row per CDR3 protein. Of fewer than 550,000 distinct CDR3 sequences detected, approximately 5.3% appear once; the ten largest clones hold under 4.5%. The sequenced sample was blood, either unsorted or a sorted T cell fraction (not recorded which). These receptors were taken from a male donor with ankylosing spondylitis.

This clonotype has at least ten counts. The chain is built from TRBV6-5 and TRBJ2-7; 10 bases are shared with TRBD2. Germline V CDR1 and CDR2: MNHEY, SVGAGI. The CDR3 sequence is 16 residues long. Unmatched junction bases numbered 4, after V lost 0 bases and J lost 2 bases. Here the CDR3 reads CASSYSSLAGAYEQYF. The CDR3 coding sequence is TGTGCCAGCAGTTACTCGAGCCTAGCGGGAGCCTACGAGCAGTACTTC.

This clonotype came up a few times. This sequence joins TRBV5-5 and TRBJ1-6, with D possibly TRBD1 on 6 matching bases. Germline CDR1 is SGHKS and CDR2 is YYEKEE (reference sequence). The CDR3 sequence is 14 residues long. The germline V and J ends were trimmed by 1 base and 9 bases, with 11 bases remaining between them. The CDR3 region has the DNA TGTGCCAGCAGCTTGCTGGACAGCTTTTCACCCCTCCACTTT. Amino acids: CASSLLDSFSPLHF.

This clonotype was counted many times. The chain joins TRBV7-9 to TRBJ2-4; D is unresolved. Germline V lookup: CDR1 SEHNR, CDR2 FQNEAQ (reference sequence). The CDR3 runs to 11 residues. The V end was cut by 3 bases, the J end by 7 bases, with 4 bases between. CDR3 coding DNA: TGTGCCAGCAGCTTGGGCAACATTCAGTACTTC. This codes for CASSLGNIQYF.

This clonotype was picked up a small number of times. The V gene is TRBV7-9, the J gene TRBJ2-1, with a tentative D call TRBD2 (6 bases). The CDR3 length is 15 residues. Trimming pared 5 bases from V and 5 bases from J, leaving 16 bases between. The germline V gene encodes CDR1 SEHNR and CDR2 FQNEAQ (reference sequence). CDR3 nucleotide sequence: TGTGCCAGCAGCCCCCTGGGGGAGGCTAACAATGAGCAGTTCTTC. Translating it yields CASSPLGEANNEQFF.

This clonotype appeared many times. The genes are TRBV18 and TRBJ2-7, with D possibly matching TRBD1 (6 bases). Germline V gene lookup returns CDR1 KGHSH and CDR2 LQKENI. This CDR3 region has 14 residues. Trimming cost V 0 bases and J 6 bases, with 12 bases left between them. CDR3 residues: CASSPPGARLEQYF. The CDR3, as DNA: TGTGCCAGCTCACCACCGGGGGCGCGGCTCGAGCAGTACTTC.

Turning to this clonotype: The junction differs from germline at one of its ends, possibly a read error. The chain couples TRBV4-2 to TRBJ2-1; D gene uncertain. CDR1 and CDR2 (germline): LGHNA, YNFKEQ. The CDR3 sequence is 11 residues long. CDR3 loop: CARSPGVFCVF. Here the CDR3 DNA reads TGTGCCAGGAGCCCTGGTGTCTTCTGCGTCTTC.

This clonotype was seen many times. The chain uses TRBV4-2 and TRBJ2-1; D not certain. CDR3 length: 15 amino acids. CDR1 LGHNA and CDR2 YNFKEQ come from the germline V gene. Trimming cost V 0 bases and J 1 base, with 7 bases left between them. CDR3 coding DNA: TGTGCCAGCAGCCAAGAGGGTCTGTCCTACAATGAGCAGTTCTTC. It encodes CASSQEGLSYNEQFF.

This clonotype was seen ten or more times. The genes are TRBV9 and TRBJ1-2; 9 nucleotides align to TRBD1. The germline V gene has CDR1 SGDLS and CDR2 YYNGEE. The ends lost 3 bases at V and 6 bases at J; junction bases unmatched: 6. The CDR3 sequence is 14 residues long. This CDR3 reads CASSARTGANGYTF. CDR3 coding DNA: TGTGCCAGCAGCGCCCGGACAGGGGCCAATGGCTACACCTTC.

The rearrangement uses TRBV30 and TRBJ2-1; TRBD1 aligns across 7 bases. Trimming removed 0 bases from V and 8 bases from J; junction bases left unmatched: 13. CDR1 and CDR2 (germline): GTSNPN, SVGIG (reference sequence). The CDR3 runs 16 residues. For the CDR3, the DNA is TGTGCCTGGAGTGTAATGTCAGGGGGAAGACGAGATGAGCAGTTCTTC. Translated, it gives CAWSVMSGGRRDEQFF.

This clonotype has a count of ten or more. The genes are TRBV5-1 and TRBJ2-7; 8 bases are shared with TRBD1. The trim removed 4 bases at V and 5 bases at J, leaving 5 bases unmatched. CDR1 is SGHRS and CDR2 is YFSETQ in the germline V gene. The CDR3 is 13 amino acids. The CDR3 reads CASSKDRVNEQYF. The CDR3 DNA sequence: TGCGCCAGCAGCAAGGACAGGGTGAACGAGCAGTACTTC.

This chain links TRBV7-2 with TRBJ1-2; D perhaps matches TRBD1 (6 bases). Trimming left V 1 base short and J 4 bases short, with 13 bases between. The CDR3 covers 15 residues. In germline, CDR1 is SGHTA, CDR2 FQGNSA. CDR3 DNA: TGTGCCAGCAGCTTAGACAGGGCCCCGCTCTATGGCTACACCTTC. Its translation: CASSLDRAPLYGYTF.

The table lists this clonotype with many counts. This chain joins TRBV7-8 and TRBJ2-1; D gene unclear. This CDR3 region has 10 residues. Germline V gene data show CDR1 as SGHVS and CDR2 as FQNEAQ. V lost 8 bases and J 9 bases, leaving 8 bases between the germline ends. The CDR3 region has the DNA TGTGCCAGCGGCCCGGGTGAGCAGTTCTTC. Translated: CASGPGEQFF.

Ten or more counts support this clonotype. The chain combines TRBV11-1 with TRBJ2-7; 9 bases map to TRBD2. Germline values: CDR1 SGHAT, CDR2 FQDESV (reference sequence). Trimming removed 5 bases from V and 2 bases from J; junction bases left unmatched: 16. The CDR3 runs 18 residues. In DNA, the CDR3 is TGTGCCAGCAGCCCACCGATGTCTAGCGGGAAGCAAACCTACGAGCAGTACTTC. Protein: CASSPPMSSGKQTYEQYF.

Ten or more counts support this clonotype. J is TRBJ2-2 and V is TRBV11-1; 14 bases align to TRBD2. This CDR3 has 18 amino acids. In germline, CDR1 is SGHAT, CDR2 FQDESV (reference sequence). V dropped 6 bases and J dropped 4; count of bases not matched to a gene: 10. CDR3 bases: TGTGCCAGCAGTCCCGGACTAGCGGGGGGCCGCGGCACCGGGGAGCTGTTTTTT. Protein product: CASSPGLAGGRGTGELFF.

This clonotype was seen repeatedly, ten times or more. The chain couples TRBV12-3 or TRBV12-4 to TRBJ1-1; possible D gene TRBD1, 6 bases. The CDR3 contains 13 residues. Trimming left V 7 bases short and J 4 bases short, with 13 bases between. CDR3 nucleotide sequence: TGTGCCAGCAACAACAGGGATTTCACTGAAGCTTTCTTT. This translates into CASNNRDFTEAFF.

This clonotype has ten or more counts. This chain connects TRBV27 to TRBJ2-7; perhaps TRBD1 as D (6 bases). CDR1 and CDR2 (germline): MNHEY, SMNVEV (reference sequence). There are 14 residues in the CDR3. The ends were cut back, 5 bases at V and 0 bases at J, with 11 bases in the middle. This chain's CDR3 is CASSKDRYSYEQYF. DNA for the CDR3: TGTGCCAGCAGTAAAGACAGGTACTCCTACGAGCAGTACTTC.

Ten or more counts support this clonotype. The gene calls are TRBV5-8 and TRBJ2-3; D may be TRBD1 (6 bases). The germline V and J ends were trimmed by 0 bases and 2 bases, with 16 bases remaining between them. Germline-derived CDR1 and CDR2 are SGHTS and YDEGEE. The length of the CDR3 is 17 residues. Here the CDR3 reads CASSLARTAMITDTQYF. The CDR3 DNA reads TGTGCCAGCAGCTTGGCCCGGACAGCAATGATCACAGATACGCAGTATTTT.

The chain has TRBV6-2 or TRBV6-3 and TRBJ2-5; D is possibly TRBD1 (5 bases). Germline CDR1 reads MNHEY; CDR2 reads SVGEGT. The CDR3 runs 15 residues. V was cut by 0 bases and J by 2 bases, with 10 bases left in between. CDR3 DNA sequence: TGTGCCAGCAGTTACTCGAGGCAGGGTCAAGAGACCCAGTACTTC. Its protein product is CASSYSRQGQETQYF.

This clonotype came up many times. The V gene is TRBV20-1, the J gene TRBJ2-1; 11 nucleotides align to TRBD1. Trimming at V came to 0 bases and at J to 9 bases, leaving 7 bases not matched to a gene. The CDR3 contains 15 residues. The germline CDR1 and CDR2 sequences are DFQATT and SNEGSKA (reference sequence). CDR3 nucleotides: TGCAGTGCTAGAGATCCGGGACAGGGGGTGAGTGAGCAGTTCTTC. It translates to CSARDPGQGVSEQFF.

This clonotype occurred many times. The chain joins TRBV28 to TRBJ2-7; 7 nucleotides agree with TRBD1. The trim removed 5 bases at V and 5 bases at J, leaving 12 bases unmatched. The length of the CDR3 is 15 residues. The germline gives CDR1 MDHEN, CDR2 SYDVKM. CDR3 coding DNA: TGTGCCAGCAGTCCCCGAGACAGGGATCGGGACGAGCAGTACTTC. Protein sequence: CASSPRDRDRDEQYF. The whole variable domain, remainder taken from reference TRBV28 and TRBJ2-7, is DVKVTQSSRYLVKRTGEKVFLECVQDMDHENMFWYRQDPGLGLRLIYFSYDVKMKEKGDIPEGYSVSREKKERFSLILESASTNQTSMYLCASSPRDRDRDEQYFGPGTRLTVT.

This clonotype was detected ten times or more. The genes are TRBV7-9 and TRBJ2-7; D may be TRBD1 (6 bases). CDR1 is SEHNR, CDR2 FQNEAQ, per germline (reference sequence). This CDR3 comprises 17 residues. V was shortened by 4 bases and J by 3 bases, with 22 bases between the two germline ends. The CDR3 spells CASSSAAEDSSNYEQYF. In nucleotides, the CDR3 is TGTGCCAGCAGCTCAGCCGCAGAGGACAGTTCTAACTACGAGCAGTACTTC.

In its sample, this clonotype was seen many times. This chain uses TRBV6-1 with TRBJ1-4; D may be TRBD1 (6 bases). CDR1 MNHNS and CDR2 SASEGT come from the germline V gene. Trimming removed 6 bases at V and 6 bases at J, with 17 bases between. This CDR3 is built from 15 residues. The CDR3 loop is CASRATGPGYEKLFF. CDR3 DNA: TGTGCCAGCAGAGCTACAGGGCCGGGGTATGAAAAACTGTTTTTT.

This clonotype was counted many times. The CDR3 DNA follows: TGTGCCAGCAGTAGGGACAACTATGGCTACACCTTC. The encoded protein is CASSRDNYGYTF. The rearrangement uses TRBV6-6 and TRBJ1-2; TRBD1 might be the D (5 bases). Germline CDR1 MNHNY, CDR2 SVGAGI (reference sequence). Trimming removed 5 bases at V and 2 bases at J, with 6 bases between. The CDR3 totals 12 residues.

This clonotype was found many times. This chain uses TRBV12-3 or TRBV12-4 with TRBJ2-5, with D unclear. Trimming left V 6 bases short and J 1 base short, with 18 bases between. The CDR3 has 16 residues. DNA for the CDR3: TGTGCCAGCAGCACCGATCCGGGCCCAGCCCAAGAGACCCAGTACTTC. It translates to CASSTDPGPAQETQYF.

This clonotype came up many times. The chain joins TRBV5-1 to TRBJ2-7; maybe TRBD2 (5 bases). V was clipped by 1 base and J by 5 bases, with 16 bases between them. The CDR3 extends over 15 amino acids. The germline V gene encodes CDR1 SGHRS and CDR2 YFSETQ. The CDR3, as DNA: TGCGCCAGCAGCTTGAGCGGCCCGGTCCCTGACGAGCAGTACTTC. It is translated as CASSLSGPVPDEQYF.

This chain uses TRBV11-2 with TRBJ2-5, with D possibly TRBD2 on 5 matching bases. This CDR3 is built from 19 residues. CDR1 SGHAT and CDR2 FQNNGV come from the germline V gene. V shed 5 bases and J shed 7 bases, with 32 bases lying between them. The CDR3 DNA is TGTGCCAGCAGCCCGGAGGACCGATATGACGGCGGCGATCTTGGGACCCAGTACTTC. This sequence encodes CASSPEDRYDGGDLGTQYF.

This clonotype was seen a few times. The chain uses TRBV6-2 or TRBV6-3 and TRBJ2-1; D is unresolved. The CDR3 has 12 amino acids. CDR1 is MNHEY and CDR2 is SVGEGT in the germline V gene. V was pared by 7 bases and J by 8 bases, with 12 bases between. In DNA, the CDR3 is TGTGCCAGCACTACATCGACCGATGAGCAGTTCTTC. It yields the protein CASTTSTDEQFF.